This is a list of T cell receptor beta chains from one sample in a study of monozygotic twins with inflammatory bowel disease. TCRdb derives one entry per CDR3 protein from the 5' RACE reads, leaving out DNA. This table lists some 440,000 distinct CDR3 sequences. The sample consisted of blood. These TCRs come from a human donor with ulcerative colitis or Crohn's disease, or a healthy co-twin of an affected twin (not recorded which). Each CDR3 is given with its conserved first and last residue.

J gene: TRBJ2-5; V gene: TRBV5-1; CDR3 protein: CASTGTAQETQYF
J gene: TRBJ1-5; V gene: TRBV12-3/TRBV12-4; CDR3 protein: CASSRSSVTQHF
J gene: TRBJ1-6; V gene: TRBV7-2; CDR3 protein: CASSLGPDWPLHF
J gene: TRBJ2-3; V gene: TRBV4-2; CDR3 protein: CASSQELSGGRDTQYF
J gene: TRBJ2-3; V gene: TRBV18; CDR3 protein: CASSRVNTQYF
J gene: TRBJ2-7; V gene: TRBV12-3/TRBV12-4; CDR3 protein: CASGLTSGGYEQYF
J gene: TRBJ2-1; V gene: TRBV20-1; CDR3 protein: CSARTRGGDSYNEQFF
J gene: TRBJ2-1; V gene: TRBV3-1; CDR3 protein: CASSQRNEQFF
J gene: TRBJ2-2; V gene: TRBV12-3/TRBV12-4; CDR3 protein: CASRLRSGELFF
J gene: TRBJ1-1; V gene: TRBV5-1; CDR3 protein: CASSREAFATEAFF
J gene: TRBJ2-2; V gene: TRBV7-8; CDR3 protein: CASSFRGRGTGELFF
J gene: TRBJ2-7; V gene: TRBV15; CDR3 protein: CATSRDGGSYEQYF
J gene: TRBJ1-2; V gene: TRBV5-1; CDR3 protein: CASSLDTSNYGYTF
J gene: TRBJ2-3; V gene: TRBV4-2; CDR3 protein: CASSHGSGGPGTDTQYF
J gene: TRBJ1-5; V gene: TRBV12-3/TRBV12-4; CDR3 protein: CASRIGDQGPNQPQHF
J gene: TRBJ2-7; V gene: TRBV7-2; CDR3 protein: CASSSAWGAGYEQYF
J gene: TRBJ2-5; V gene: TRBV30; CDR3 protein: CAWSAGLVQETQYF
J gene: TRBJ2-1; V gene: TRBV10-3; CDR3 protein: CAISVGGSGRYNEQFF
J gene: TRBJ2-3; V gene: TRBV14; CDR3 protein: CASSQGGPDTQYF
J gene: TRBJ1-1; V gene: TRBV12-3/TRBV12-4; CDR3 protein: CASSPETDEAFF
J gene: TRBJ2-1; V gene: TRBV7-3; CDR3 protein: CASSLEGKQFF
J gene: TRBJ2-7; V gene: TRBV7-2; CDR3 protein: CASSTRQGQRQYF
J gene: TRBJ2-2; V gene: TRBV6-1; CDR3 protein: CASGPGRNTGELFF
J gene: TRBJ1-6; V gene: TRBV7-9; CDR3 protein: CASSLALGPNSPLHF
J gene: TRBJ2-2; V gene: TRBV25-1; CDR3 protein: CATSFAGTITGELFF
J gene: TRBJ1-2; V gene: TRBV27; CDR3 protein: CASSLSDRGGYTF
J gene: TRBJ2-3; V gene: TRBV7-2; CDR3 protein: CASSLGLAGVLDTQYF
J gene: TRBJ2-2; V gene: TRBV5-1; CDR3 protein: CASSSGTGNTGELFF
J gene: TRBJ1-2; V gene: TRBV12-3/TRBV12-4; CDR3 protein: CASSVETYRVSEYGYTF
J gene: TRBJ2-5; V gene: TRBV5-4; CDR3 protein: CASSWNDFETQYF
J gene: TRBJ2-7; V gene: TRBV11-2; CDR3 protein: CASSSPWTSGSYAAYEQYF
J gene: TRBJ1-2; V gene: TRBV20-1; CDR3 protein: CSAPQPGTVGYTF
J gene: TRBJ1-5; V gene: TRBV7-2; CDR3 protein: CASSLEVAGEQPQHF
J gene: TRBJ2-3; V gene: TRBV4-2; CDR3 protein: CASSQDVGIPYF
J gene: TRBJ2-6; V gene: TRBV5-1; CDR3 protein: CASSRFITGSGANVLTF
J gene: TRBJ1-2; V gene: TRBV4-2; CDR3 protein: CASSQEGTLNYGYTF
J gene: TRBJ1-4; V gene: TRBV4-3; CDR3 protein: CASSQEVREKLFF
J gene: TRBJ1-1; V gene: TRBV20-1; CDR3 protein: CSAPPPGQGPGTEAFF
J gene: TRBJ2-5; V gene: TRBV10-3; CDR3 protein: CAISLDRGLQETQYF
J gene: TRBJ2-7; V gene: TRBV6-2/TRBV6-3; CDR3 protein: CASRSPGQGSSEQYF
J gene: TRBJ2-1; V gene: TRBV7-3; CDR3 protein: CASSPSGSGYNEQFF
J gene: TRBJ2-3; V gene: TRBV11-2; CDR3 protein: CASSLEGGSTDTQYF
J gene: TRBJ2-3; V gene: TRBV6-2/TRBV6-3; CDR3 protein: CASSPSPGLAGGSSGTDTQYF
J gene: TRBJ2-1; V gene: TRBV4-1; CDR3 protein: CASKSSPGSSYNEQFF
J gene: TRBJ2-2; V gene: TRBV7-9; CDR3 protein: CASSPRDNANTGELFF
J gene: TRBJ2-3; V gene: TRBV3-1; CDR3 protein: CASSQDVDTQYF
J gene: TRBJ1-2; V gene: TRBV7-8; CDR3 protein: CASSPMGWGQTANYGYTF
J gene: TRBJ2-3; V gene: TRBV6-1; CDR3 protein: CASSQTAGTSGAQYF
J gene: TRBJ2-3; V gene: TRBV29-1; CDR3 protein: CSVSPNLLGTDTQYF
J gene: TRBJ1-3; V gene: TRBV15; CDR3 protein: CATSRERPNSGNTIYF
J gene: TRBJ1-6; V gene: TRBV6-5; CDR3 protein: CASSYSRTGGGHNSPLHF
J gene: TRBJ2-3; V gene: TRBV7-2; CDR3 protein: CASSSVYLPTDTQYF
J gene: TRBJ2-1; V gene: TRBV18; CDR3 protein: CASSPRGTGEVEQFF